The 3 T cell receptor beta chains below come from one sample, sequenced in a study of blood T cell repertoires in COVID-19 (TCRdb year 2020). The library came from the immunoSEQ multiplex PCR assay. TCRdb mirrors the immuneACCESS table, restricted to in-frame sequences. Some clones are absent from its copies; in checked studies, under half trace to an unresolved V gene, and the reason for the others is unknown. This sample has some 160,000 clones in its table, and over 75% of those were observed once. Of the sample, 6.6% falls within the top ten clones. The material sequenced was PBMCs or T cells enriched from blood (not recorded which). These receptors were collected from a woman in her 50s who had recovered from COVID-19.

The rearrangement links TRBV30 to TRBJ2-7; D perhaps matches TRBD2 (6 bases). V dropped 5 bases and J dropped 3 bases, with 8 bases sitting between them. The germline gives CDR1 GTSNPN, CDR2 SVGIG (reference sequence). The length of the CDR3 is 11 residues. The DNA of the CDR3 is TGTGCCTGGGGCGGGAACTACGAGCAGTACTTC. Amino acids: CAWGGNYEQYF.

The chain carries TRBV7-8 and TRBJ2-5, with a weak D call TRBD2 (6 bases). This CDR3 is built from 14 residues. V dropped 2 bases and J dropped 2 bases, with 9 bases sitting between them. The germline gives CDR1 SGHVS, CDR2 FQNEAQ. CDR3 sequence (DNA): TGTGCCAGCAGCTTACCACTAGCACAAGAGACCCAGTACTTC. Protein sequence: CASSLPLAQETQYF.

The rearrangement links TRBV4-3 to TRBJ2-2; D perhaps matches TRBD1 (5 bases). Germline V lookup: CDR1 LGHNA, CDR2 YSLEER. V lost 0 bases and J lost 6, with 14 bases in between. The CDR3 totals 16 residues. The CDR3 region is CASSQDGALGAGELFF. CDR3 coding DNA: TGCGCCAGCAGCCAAGATGGGGCCTTAGGGGCCGGGGAGCTGTTTTTT.